The sequence of this T cell receptor beta chain was determined in a study of blood T cell repertoires in COVID-19. Assay used: immunoSEQ multiplex PCR; TCRdb lists only in-frame clones, some missing. The sample lists about 330,000 clones, more than 90% occurring once. The CDR3 runs to 10 residues. Which cohort a participant joined came from the clinical history participants gave. The receptor was derived from a woman aged 25 to 39 who had recovered from COVID-19. This chain uses TRBV21-1 with TRBJ1-4. TRBV21-1 is flagged as a pseudogene. Sequencing input: PBMCs or T cells enriched from blood (not recorded which). DNA of the CDR3: TGTGCCACACCAGCGATAAAACTGTTTTTT. This encodes CATPAIKLFF.